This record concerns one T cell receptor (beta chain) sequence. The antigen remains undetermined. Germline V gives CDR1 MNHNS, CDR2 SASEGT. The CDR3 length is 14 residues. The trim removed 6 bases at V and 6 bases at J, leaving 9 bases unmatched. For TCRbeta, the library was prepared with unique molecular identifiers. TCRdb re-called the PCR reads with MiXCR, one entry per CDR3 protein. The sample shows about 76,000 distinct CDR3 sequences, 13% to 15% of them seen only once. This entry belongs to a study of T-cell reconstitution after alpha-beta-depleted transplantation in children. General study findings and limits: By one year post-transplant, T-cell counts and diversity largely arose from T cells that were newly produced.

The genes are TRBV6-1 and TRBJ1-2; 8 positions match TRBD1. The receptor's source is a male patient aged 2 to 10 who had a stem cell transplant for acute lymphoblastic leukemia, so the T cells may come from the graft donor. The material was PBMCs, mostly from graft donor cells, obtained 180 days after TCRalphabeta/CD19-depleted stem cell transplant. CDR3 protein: CASRDQGARNGYTF. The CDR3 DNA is TGTGCCAGCAGGGATCAGGGGGCGCGGAATGGCTACACCTTC.